This TCR beta chain was sequenced during a study of T cell responses to AZD1222 COVID-19 vaccine. Study-level points and caveats: Donor demographics were predominantly white British with a female majority; clonal diversity may be underestimated.

As regards this clone: The antigen is undetermined.

CDR1 SGHRS and CDR2 YFSETQ come from the germline V gene. This CDR3 comprises 15 residues. Trimming took off 3 bases at V and 5 bases at J, with 17 bases between the two ends. The repertoire was sequenced with immunoSEQ multiplex PCR; TCRdb's copy has only in-frame clones and lacks some. This sample yields about 85,000 clones, of which roughly nine tenths are seen a single time; roughly 7.6% belongs to the top ten. This sample comprised peripheral blood, obtained on day 0 of AZD1222 vaccination. The rearrangement uses TRBV5-1 and TRBJ2-5; perhaps TRBD2 as D (7 bases). The sequence was collected from an adult in good health. In nucleotides, the CDR3 is TGCGCCAGCAGCTCCGAGGGGGGGCCGGTCGAGACCCAGTACTTC. Translating gives CASSSEGGPVETQYF. Full variable domain (missing parts from reference TRBV5-1 and TRBJ2-5): KAGVTQTPRYLIKTRGQQVTLSCSPISGHRSVSWYQQTPGQGLQFLFEYFSETQRNKGNFPGRFSGRQFSNSRSEMNVSTLELGDSALYLCASSSEGGPVETQYFGPGTRLLVL.